This T cell receptor (beta chain) emerged from a study of OX40 agonist ivuxolimab in advanced cancers. Using immunoSEQ multiplex PCR, the repertoire was profiled, and TCRdb retains in-frame clones only, with some absent. The sample yields 50,000 or so clones, about three quarters seen once. There are 14 residues in the CDR3. Germline lookup yields CDR1 SGHVS and CDR2 FQNEAQ. V lost 4 bases and J lost 0; bases outside the gene matches: 0. This TCR derives from an adult with an advanced solid tumor such as melanoma, head and neck, liver or kidney cancer. The chain carries TRBV7-8 and TRBJ1-1; 9 bases are shared with TRBD1. Here the sequenced sample was CD4+ or CD8+ T cells sorted from blood, taken in a trial of the OX40 agonist ivuxolimab. The CDR3 sequence: CASSWTGVNTEAFF. In nucleotides, the CDR3 is TGTGCCAGCAGCTGGACAGGGGTGAACACTGAAGCTTTCTTT.